These T cell receptor beta chains were read from a single sample in a study of shared clonotypes between healthy human individuals. TCRdb's table, derived via immunoSEQ multiplex PCR, lists solely in-frame clones and lacks some. The sample contains around 2,000,000 clones, roughly 91% of which appear only once. The material sequenced was naive CD8+ T cells from PBMCs. These receptor sequences come from a man aged 18 to 30 in good health. Some clones in this sample may be carry-over from other donors' samples. Both conserved end residues are part of each CDR3. A D gene is named only where the DNA matches it firmly. Some rows have no size entry. The others give once, few or many, or a class for an expanded clone.

d_gene	v_gene	abundance	j_gene	CDR3nt	CDR3aa
NA	TRBV7-9	NA	TRBJ1-1	TGTGCCAGCAGCTTAGCGCCCGGGGATGGGGACACTGAAGCTTTCTTT	CASSLAPGDGDTEAFF
NA	TRBV7-3	NA	TRBJ2-1	TGTGCCAGCAGCTTATTGATGGAGGGGACAAAGGAGGACAATGAGCAGTTCTTC	CASSLLMEGTKEDNEQFF
TRBD1	TRBV9	NA	TRBJ2-7	TGTGCCAGCAGCGTTGGACAGGGTTTCAACGAGCAGTACTTC	CASSVGQGFNEQYF
NA	TRBV6-1	once	TRBJ2-2	TGTGCCAGCAGTTACGGCGGGGAGCTGTTTTTT	CASSYGGELFF
TRBD1	TRBV6-5	NA	TRBJ1-2	TGTGCCAGCAGTTCCCAGGGGGGTCGGGCCTATGGCTACACCTTC	CASSSQGGRAYGYTF
NA	TRBV5-1	once	TRBJ2-7	TGCGCCAGCAGCTTGGATACTCAGTGGTCCTACGAGCAGTACTTC	CASSLDTQWSYEQYF
NA	TRBV7-9	once	TRBJ2-1	TGTGCCAGCAGTCGCCCAGAGGCCTCCGGTGAGCAGTTCTTC	CASSRPEASGEQFF
NA	TRBV5-6	NA	TRBJ2-7	TGTGCCAGCAGCCCGCCCCTAGCATCCTACGAGCAGTACTTC	CASSPPLASYEQYF
NA	TRBV5-6	NA	TRBJ1-1	TGTGCCAGCAGCTTGGGCGGGAGGAACACTGAAGCTTTCTTT	CASSLGGRNTEAFF
NA	TRBV9	once	TRBJ1-3	TGTGCCAGCAGCGGAACCACAGCCCTGGGACCTGGAAACACCATATATTTT	CASSGTTALGPGNTIYF
TRBD1	TRBV6-5	NA	TRBJ2-7	TGTGCCAGCAGTTACGGTCGGACAGGGGCCCACGAGCAGTACTTC	CASSYGRTGAHEQYF
TRBD2	TRBV18	NA	TRBJ2-7	TGTGCCAGCTCACCAGGGTCGAGTAGCGGGAACTACGAGCAGTACTTC	CASSPGSSSGNYEQYF
TRBD2	TRBV7-9	NA	TRBJ2-7	TGTGCCAGCAGCCCACCTAGCGGGGCCTACGAGCAGTACTTC	CASSPPSGAYEQYF
TRBD1	TRBV7-9	NA	TRBJ1-1	TGTGCCAGCAGCTCCCTACAGGGGGCGATGAACACTGAAGCTTTCTTT	CASSSLQGAMNTEAFF
TRBD2	TRBV13	NA	TRBJ2-7	TGTGCCAGCAGCTGGCTAGCGGGAGGGTTCTACGAGCAGTACTTC	CASSWLAGGFYEQYF
NA	TRBV27	once	TRBJ2-7	TGTGCCAGCAGTAGCAGCCGGGACTCACTTTACTACGAGCAGTACTTC	CASSSSRDSLYYEQYF
TRBD2	TRBV29-1	NA	TRBJ2-3	TGCAGCGTTGAAAGGGGCCTAGCGGGAGGGGTAGATACGCAGTATTTT	CSVERGLAGGVDTQYF
NA	TRBV7-8	NA	TRBJ2-3	TGTGCCAGCAGCTTAGGTGATGCGGGGGCGGGCGACACCTTT	CASSLGDAGAGDTF
NA	TRBV19	NA	TRBJ1-2	TGTGCCAGTAGCCGGGACCCCTACTATGGCTACACCTTC	CASSRDPYYGYTF
TRBD2	TRBV2	NA	TRBJ2-1	TGTGCCAGTAGACTAGCGGGAAACTCCTACAATGAGCAGTTCTTC	CASRLAGNSYNEQFF
NA	TRBV4-1	NA	TRBJ2-2	TGCGCCAGCAGCCAACTCGGGTCGGCCGGGGAGCTGTTTTTT	CASSQLGSAGELFF
TRBD2	TRBV7-3	NA	TRBJ2-1	TGTGCTCCCCAACCCCGGCTAGCGGGGGGAAATGAGCAGTTCTTC	CAPQPRLAGGNEQFF
NA	TRBV29-1	NA	TRBJ2-1	TGCAGCGTTGGAGGCCGGGGGATTGGACCAGCGTCGGGCAATGAGCAGTTCTTC	CSVGGRGIGPASGNEQFF
NA	TRBV2	NA	TRBJ1-2	TGTGCCAGCAGTGAAGCGTCCCGACCTGCCCCAGATGGCTACACCTTC	CASSEASRPAPDGYTF
NA	TRBV30	NA	TRBJ2-7	TGTGCCTGGAGTCCCCTGTTGGAGTCTACCTACGAGCAGTACTTC	CAWSPLLESTYEQYF
TRBD1	TRBV18	NA	TRBJ1-1	TGTGCCAGCTCACCATGGACAGGGTTGAACACTGAAGCTTTCTTT	CASSPWTGLNTEAFF
NA	TRBV11-3	once	TRBJ2-1	TGTGCCAGCAGCTTATATCCGGGATACAATGAGCAGTTCTTC	CASSLYPGYNEQFF
NA	TRBV19	NA	TRBJ1-5	TGTGCCAGTAGTATGTCGCGCGACCCTACCCGAGGTCAGCCCCAGCATTTT	CASSMSRDPTRGQPQHF
TRBD1	TRBV5-8	NA	TRBJ2-5	TGTGCCAGCAGCTTGGATGTGACAGGGTATCAAGAGACCCAGTACTTC	CASSLDVTGYQETQYF
NA	TRBV29-1	NA	TRBJ2-3	TGCAGCGTTGTCGGTGGAGGTACGCAGTATTTT	CSVVGGGTQYF
NA	TRBV27	few	TRBJ1-1	TGTGCCAGCATTAGGTGGACTGAAGCTTTCTTT	CASIRWTEAFF
NA	TRBV29-1	NA	TRBJ2-3	TGCAGCGTTGTTTTAGTTTCGCCGGCCCGGAGTACGCAGTATTTT	CSVVLVSPARSTQYF
TRBD1	TRBV7-9	NA	TRBJ1-4	TGTGCCAGCAGCTCACGTGGTGGACAGGAGGAACTGTTTTTT	CASSSRGGQEELFF
TRBD2	TRBV6-6	NA	TRBJ2-3	TGTGCCAGCAGCCCCGGGACTAGCGGGAGTGCAGATACGCAGTATTTT	CASSPGTSGSADTQYF
NA	TRBV28	NA	TRBJ1-1	TGTGCCAGCAGCCCTAGGGGTGAGGGGAACACTGAAGCTTTCTTT	CASSPRGEGNTEAFF
NA	TRBV27	NA	TRBJ1-1	TGTGCCAGCAGTCCCATGGGCAGCTGGAGTGAAGCTTTCTTT	CASSPMGSWSEAFF
TRBD1	TRBV7-2	NA	TRBJ2-2	TGTGCCAGCAGCTTCCTCGACTCGGGACAGGGTGATACCGGGGAGCTGTTTTTT	CASSFLDSGQGDTGELFF
TRBD1	TRBV6-5	NA	TRBJ1-1	TGTGCCAGCAGTCAAACAGGGGCGAACACTGAAGCTTTCTTT	CASSQTGANTEAFF
NA	TRBV7-9	NA	TRBJ2-3	TGTGCCAGCAGCGTAGGGGGTGCGACAGATACGCAGTATTTT	CASSVGGATDTQYF
NA	TRBV5-6	NA	TRBJ1-1	TGTGCCAGCAGCTTGTGGGACAAAGGCGCTGAAGCTTTCTTT	CASSLWDKGAEAFF
NA	TRBV25-1	NA	TRBJ2-7	TGTGCCAGCAGTGGCTGGACAGGACTATCCTACGAGCAGTACTTC	CASSGWTGLSYEQYF
NA	TRBV9	few	TRBJ1-3	TGTGCCAGCAGCGTAGCTAAGGGCCGGCCTGGAAACACCATATATTTT	CASSVAKGRPGNTIYF
NA	TRBV28	NA	TRBJ1-4	TGTGCCAGCAGCCCTGGATGGACACCAAATGAAAAACTGTTTTTT	CASSPGWTPNEKLFF
TRBD2	TRBV27	NA	TRBJ2-2	TGTGCCAGCAGTTCCCCCGGACTAGCGGGAGCTAGACCGTCGGACACCGGGGAGCTGTTTTTT	CASSSPGLAGARPSDTGELFF
NA	TRBV29-1	NA	TRBJ2-1	TGCAGCGTTGTAGGGGCGGTCAATGAGCAGTTCTTC	CSVVGAVNEQFF
TRBD2	TRBV27	once	TRBJ2-1	TGTGCCAGCAGCCAACTAGCGGGAGATAATGAGCAGTTCTTC	CASSQLAGDNEQFF
NA	TRBV6-1	NA	TRBJ2-5	TGTGCCAGCAGTGAAAATTTGGCTACCCACCAAACCACCCAGTACTTC	CASSENLATHQTTQYF
TRBD1	TRBV15	few	TRBJ1-2	TGTGCCACCAGCAGAGGGACAGGGTATGGCTACACCTTC	CATSRGTGYGYTF
NA	TRBV7-9	NA	TRBJ2-1	TGTGCCAGCAGCTTATTACTCGAGGATGAGCAGTTCTTC	CASSLLLEDEQFF
NA	TRBV27	once	TRBJ2-1	TGTGCCTCCGGCGCGTTCCCCGGGGTTTATAGCTCCTACAATGAGCAGTTCTTC	CASGAFPGVYSSYNEQFF
NA	TRBV30	NA	TRBJ1-4	TGTGCCTGGAGTGCAAAACCGTCCTCCGGGACGGCAGCAACTAATGAAAAACTGTTTTTT	CAWSAKPSSGTAATNEKLFF
NA	TRBV5-6	NA	TRBJ2-2	TGTGCCAGCAGCTTTCGTGGGGGTCCCACCGGGGAGCTGTTTTTT	CASSFRGGPTGELFF
NA	TRBV19	NA	TRBJ2-5	TGTGCGGGGCACCAAGAGACCCAGTACTTC	CAGHQETQYF
NA	TRBV7-3	NA	TRBJ2-3	TGTGCCAGCAGCTCCGTGCCAGGGTCACTCACAGATACGCAGTATTTT	CASSSVPGSLTDTQYF
NA	TRBV11-2	NA	TRBJ2-1	TGTGCCAGCAGCGGTGGGGGGATCTCCTACAATGAGCAGTTCTTC	CASSGGGISYNEQFF